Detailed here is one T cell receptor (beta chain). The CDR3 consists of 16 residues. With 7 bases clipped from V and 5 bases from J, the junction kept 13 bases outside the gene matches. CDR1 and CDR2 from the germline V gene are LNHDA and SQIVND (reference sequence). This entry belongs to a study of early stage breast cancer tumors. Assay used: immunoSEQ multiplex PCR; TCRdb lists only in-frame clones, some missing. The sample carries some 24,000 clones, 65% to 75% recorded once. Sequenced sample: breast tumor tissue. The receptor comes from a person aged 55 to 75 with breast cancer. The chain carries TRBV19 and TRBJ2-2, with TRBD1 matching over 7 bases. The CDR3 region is CASTFATGHKTGELFF. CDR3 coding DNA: TGTGCCAGTACCTTCGCGACAGGGCACAAGACCGGGGAGCTGTTTTTT.